This T cell receptor (beta chain) was identified in a study of cytomegalovirus exposure and HLA in healthy donors. The germline gives CDR1 SGHNT, CDR2 YYREEE (reference sequence). The V segment lost 4 bases and the J segment 5 bases; nucleotides outside the gene matches: 8. CDR3 length: 15 residues. In the PCR, 60 Vbeta and 13 Jbeta primers were used. Assay used: immunoSEQ multiplex PCR; TCRdb lists only in-frame clones, some missing. This table has 80,000 to 95,000 clones, 60% to 80% appearing once. Those who donated were healthy bone marrow donors. Overall study findings and caveats: For most TCR beta V segments, an earlier analysis put the productive rate at about 90% or about 30% of the time. Fewer N-insertions (relative to the roughly 720-donor mean) were reportedly seen in an Asian-associated ancestry cluster in a later analysis. Clonal expansion, a later analysis showed, was greater in HLA-associated TCR beta chains than in equally common others.

About this clone: Its antigen remains unidentified.

Input material: PBMCs. The TCR comes from a woman aged 25 to 39 in good health and CMV-seronegative. V gene TRBV5-4 combines with J gene TRBJ2-3, with 9 nucleotides matching TRBD1. CDR3 protein: CASSAGQGLRDTQYF. The CDR3 DNA reads as TGTGCCAGCAGCGCGGGACAGGGTCTTAGAGATACGCAGTATTTT.